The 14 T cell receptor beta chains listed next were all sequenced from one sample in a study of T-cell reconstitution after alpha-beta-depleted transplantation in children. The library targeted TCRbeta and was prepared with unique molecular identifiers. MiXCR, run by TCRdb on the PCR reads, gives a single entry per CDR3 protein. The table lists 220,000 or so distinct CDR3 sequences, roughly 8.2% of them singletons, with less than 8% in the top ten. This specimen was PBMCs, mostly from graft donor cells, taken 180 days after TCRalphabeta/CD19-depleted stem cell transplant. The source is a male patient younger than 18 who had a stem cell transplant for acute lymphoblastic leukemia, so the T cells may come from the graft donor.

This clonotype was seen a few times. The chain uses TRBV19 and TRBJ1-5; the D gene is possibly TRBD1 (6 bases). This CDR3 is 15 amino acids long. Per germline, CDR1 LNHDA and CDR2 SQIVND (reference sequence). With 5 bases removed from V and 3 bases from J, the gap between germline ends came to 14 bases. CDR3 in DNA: TGTGCCAGTAGTGATATCGACAGGTTCAATCAGCCCCAGCATTTT. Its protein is CASSDIDRFNQPQHF. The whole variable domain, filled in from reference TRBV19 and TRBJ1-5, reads DGGITQSPKYLFRKEGQNVTLSCEQNLNHDAMYWYRQDPGQGLRLIYYSQIVNDFQKGDIAEGYSVSREKKESFPLTVTSAQKNPTAFYLCASSDIDRFNQPQHFGDGTRLSIL.

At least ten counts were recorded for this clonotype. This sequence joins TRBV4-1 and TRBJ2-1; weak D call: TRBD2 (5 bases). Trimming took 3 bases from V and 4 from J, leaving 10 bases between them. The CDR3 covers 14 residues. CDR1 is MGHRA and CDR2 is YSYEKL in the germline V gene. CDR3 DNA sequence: TGCGCCAGCAGCCATGGCGGGCTTTACAATGAGCAGTTCTTC. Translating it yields CASSHGGLYNEQFF.

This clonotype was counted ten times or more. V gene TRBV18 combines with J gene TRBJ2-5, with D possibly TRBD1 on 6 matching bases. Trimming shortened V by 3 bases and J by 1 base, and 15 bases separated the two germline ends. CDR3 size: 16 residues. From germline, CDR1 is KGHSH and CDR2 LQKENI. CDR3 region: CASSPPTGSLQETQYF. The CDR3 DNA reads TGTGCCAGCTCACCTCCGACAGGCTCCCTCCAAGAGACCCAGTACTTC.

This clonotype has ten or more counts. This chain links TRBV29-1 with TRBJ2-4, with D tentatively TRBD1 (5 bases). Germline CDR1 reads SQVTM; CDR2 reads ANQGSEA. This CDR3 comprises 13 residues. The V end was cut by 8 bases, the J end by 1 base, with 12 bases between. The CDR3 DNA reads TGCAGCTACTCGGCAGGGGCCAAAAACATTCAGTACTTC. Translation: CSYSAGAKNIQYF.

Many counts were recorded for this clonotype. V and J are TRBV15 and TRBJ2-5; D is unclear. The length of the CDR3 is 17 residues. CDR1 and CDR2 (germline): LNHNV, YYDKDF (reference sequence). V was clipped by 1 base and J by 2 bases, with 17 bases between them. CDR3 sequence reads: CATSRAWRLVLQETQYF. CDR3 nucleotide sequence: TGTGCCACCAGCAGAGCGTGGCGCCTGGTGCTTCAAGAGACCCAGTACTTC.

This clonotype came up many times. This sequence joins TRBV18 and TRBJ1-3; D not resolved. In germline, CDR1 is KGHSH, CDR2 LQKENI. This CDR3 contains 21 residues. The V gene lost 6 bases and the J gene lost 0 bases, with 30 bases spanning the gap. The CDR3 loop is CASSPVVRAPPRYSSGNTIYF. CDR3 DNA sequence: TGTGCCAGCTCCCCTGTCGTCCGCGCCCCACCTCGCTACAGCTCTGGAAACACCATATATTTT. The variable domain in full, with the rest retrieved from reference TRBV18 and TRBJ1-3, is NAGVMQNPRHLVRRRGQEARLRCSPMKGHSHVYWYRQLPEEGLKFMVYLQKENIIDESGMPKERFSAEFPKEGPSILRIQQVVRGDSAAYFCASSPVVRAPPRYSSGNTIYFGEGSWLTVV.

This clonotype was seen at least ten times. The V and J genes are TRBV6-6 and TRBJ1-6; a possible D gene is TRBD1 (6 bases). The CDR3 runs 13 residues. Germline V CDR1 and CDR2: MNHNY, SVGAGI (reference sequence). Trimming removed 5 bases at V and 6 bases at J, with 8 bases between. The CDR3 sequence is CASSRQANSPLHF. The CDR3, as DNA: TGTGCCAGCAGTCGACAGGCTAATTCACCCCTCCACTTT.

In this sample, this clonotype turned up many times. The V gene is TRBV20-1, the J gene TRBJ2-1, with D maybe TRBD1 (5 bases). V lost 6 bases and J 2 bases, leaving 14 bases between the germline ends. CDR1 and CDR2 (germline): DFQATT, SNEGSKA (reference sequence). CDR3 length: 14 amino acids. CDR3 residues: CSAPPRVPYNEQFF. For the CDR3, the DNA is TGCAGTGCCCCCCCCAGGGTCCCCTACAATGAGCAGTTCTTC.

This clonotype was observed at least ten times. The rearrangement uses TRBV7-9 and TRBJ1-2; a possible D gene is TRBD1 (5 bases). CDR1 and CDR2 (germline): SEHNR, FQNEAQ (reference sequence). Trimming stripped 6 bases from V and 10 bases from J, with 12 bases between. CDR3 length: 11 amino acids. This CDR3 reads CASSHEGTYTF. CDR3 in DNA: TGTGCCAGCAGTCACGAGGGGACCTACACCTTC. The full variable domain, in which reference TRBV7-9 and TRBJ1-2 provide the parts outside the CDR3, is DTGVSQNPRHKITKRGQNVTFRCDPISEHNRLYWYRQTLGQGPEFLTYFQNEAQLEKSRLLSDRFSAERPKGSFSTLEIQRTEQGDSAMYLCASSHEGTYTFGSGTRLTVV.

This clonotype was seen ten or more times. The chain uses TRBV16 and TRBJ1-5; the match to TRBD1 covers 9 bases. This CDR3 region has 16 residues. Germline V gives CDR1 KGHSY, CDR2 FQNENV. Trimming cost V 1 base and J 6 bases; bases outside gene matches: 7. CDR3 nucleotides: TGTGCCAGCAGCCAATTCAGGACAGGGGTCTCTCAGCCCCAGCATTTT. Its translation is CASSQFRTGVSQPQHF.

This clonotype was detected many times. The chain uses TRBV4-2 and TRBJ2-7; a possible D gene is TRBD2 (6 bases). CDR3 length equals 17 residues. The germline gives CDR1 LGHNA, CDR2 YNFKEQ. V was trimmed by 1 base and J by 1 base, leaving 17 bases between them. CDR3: CASSQARSGSDSYEQYF. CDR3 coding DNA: TGTGCCAGCAGCCAAGCCCGAAGCGGGTCTGATTCCTACGAGCAGTACTTC.

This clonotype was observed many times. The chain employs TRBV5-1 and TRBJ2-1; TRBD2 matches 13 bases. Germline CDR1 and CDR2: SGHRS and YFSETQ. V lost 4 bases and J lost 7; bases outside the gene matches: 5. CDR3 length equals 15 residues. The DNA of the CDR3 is TGCGCCAGCAGCCTCGGGACTAGCGGGATAAATGAGCAGTTCTTC. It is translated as CASSLGTSGINEQFF.

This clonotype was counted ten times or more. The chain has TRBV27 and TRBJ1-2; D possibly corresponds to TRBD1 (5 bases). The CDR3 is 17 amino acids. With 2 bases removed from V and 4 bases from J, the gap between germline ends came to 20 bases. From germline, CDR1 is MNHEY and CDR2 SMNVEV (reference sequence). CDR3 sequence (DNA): TGTGCCAGCAGTTTAGACGGCCTCCCTCCTGGGGGCTATGGCTACACCTTC. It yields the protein CASSLDGLPPGGYGYTF.

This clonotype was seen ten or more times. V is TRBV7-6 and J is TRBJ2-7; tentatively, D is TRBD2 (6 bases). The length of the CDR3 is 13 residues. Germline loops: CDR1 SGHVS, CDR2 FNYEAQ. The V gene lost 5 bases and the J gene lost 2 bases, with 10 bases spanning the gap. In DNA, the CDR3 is TGTGCCAGCAGCCCGGGAGTGACCTACGAGCAGTACTTC. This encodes CASSPGVTYEQYF.